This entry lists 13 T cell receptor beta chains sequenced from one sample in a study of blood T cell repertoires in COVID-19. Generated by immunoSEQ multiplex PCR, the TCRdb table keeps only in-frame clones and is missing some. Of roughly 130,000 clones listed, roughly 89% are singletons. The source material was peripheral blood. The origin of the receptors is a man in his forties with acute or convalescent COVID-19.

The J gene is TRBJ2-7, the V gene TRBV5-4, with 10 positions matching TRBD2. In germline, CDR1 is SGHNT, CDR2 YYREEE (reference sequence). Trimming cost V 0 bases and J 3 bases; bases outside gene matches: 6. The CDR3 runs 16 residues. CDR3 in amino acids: CASSLGLAGVGYEQYF. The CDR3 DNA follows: TGTGCCAGCAGCTTGGGCCTAGCGGGAGTTGGCTACGAGCAGTACTTC.

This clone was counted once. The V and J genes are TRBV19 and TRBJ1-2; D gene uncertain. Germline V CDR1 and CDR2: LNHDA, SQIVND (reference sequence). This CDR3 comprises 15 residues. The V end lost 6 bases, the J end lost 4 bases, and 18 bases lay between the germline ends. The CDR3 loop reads CASRVRQVQPYGYTF. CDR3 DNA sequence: TGTGCCAGTAGGGTTCGACAAGTTCAACCCTATGGCTACACCTTC.

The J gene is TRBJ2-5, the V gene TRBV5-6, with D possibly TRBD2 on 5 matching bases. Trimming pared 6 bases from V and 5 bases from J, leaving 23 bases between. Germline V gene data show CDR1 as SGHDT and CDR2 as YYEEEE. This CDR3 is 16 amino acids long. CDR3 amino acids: CASTLRLGIGVETQYF. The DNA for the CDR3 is TGTGCCAGCACCCTGAGGTTGGGCATCGGGGTGGAGACCCAGTACTTC.

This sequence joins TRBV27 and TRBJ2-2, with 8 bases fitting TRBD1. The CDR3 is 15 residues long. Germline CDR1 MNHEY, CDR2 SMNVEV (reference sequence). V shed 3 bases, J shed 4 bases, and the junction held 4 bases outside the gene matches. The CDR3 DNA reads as TGTGCCAGCAGTTTTGGACAGGGAAGCACCGGGGAGCTGTTTTTT. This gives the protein CASSFGQGSTGELFF.

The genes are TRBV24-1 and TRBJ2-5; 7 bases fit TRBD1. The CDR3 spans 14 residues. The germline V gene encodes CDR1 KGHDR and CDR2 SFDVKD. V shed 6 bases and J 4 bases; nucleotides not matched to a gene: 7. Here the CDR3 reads CATSISQGIETQYF. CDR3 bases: TGTGCCACCAGTATATCACAGGGGATAGAGACCCAGTACTTC.

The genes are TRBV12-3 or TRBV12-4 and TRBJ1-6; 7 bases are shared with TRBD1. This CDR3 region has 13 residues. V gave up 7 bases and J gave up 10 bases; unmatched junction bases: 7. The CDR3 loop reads CASTGYRGSPLHF. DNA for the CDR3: TGTGCCAGCACGGGATACAGGGGCTCACCCCTCCACTTT.

The CDR3 DNA follows: TGTGCCAGCAGCTTGAGGACTAGCGAGCAGTTCTTC. Its translation: CASSLRTSEQFF. The V and J genes are TRBV5-6 and TRBJ2-1; 8 nucleotides agree with TRBD2. J lost 10 bases, V lost 1 base, and 1 base had no gene match. Germline V gene lookup returns CDR1 SGHDT and CDR2 YYEEEE. The CDR3 is 12 amino acids.

In nucleotides, the CDR3 is TGTGCCAGCAGCGGTCACCCAGGGGGTAGAGATCAGCCCCAGCATTTT. Translating gives CASSGHPGGRDQPQHF. The chain is built from TRBV5-5 and TRBJ1-5, with 7 bases lining up with TRBD1. From germline, CDR1 is SGHKS and CDR2 YYEKEE (reference sequence). The V and J ends lost 4 bases and 5 bases, in that order; junction bases with no gene match: 12. The CDR3 runs 16 residues.

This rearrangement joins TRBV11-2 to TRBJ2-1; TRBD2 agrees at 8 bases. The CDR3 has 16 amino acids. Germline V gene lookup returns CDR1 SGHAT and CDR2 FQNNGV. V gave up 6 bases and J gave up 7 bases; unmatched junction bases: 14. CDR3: CASSLTGTRGWNEQFF. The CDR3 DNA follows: TGTGCCAGCAGTCTTACCGGGACTAGGGGGTGGAATGAGCAGTTCTTC.

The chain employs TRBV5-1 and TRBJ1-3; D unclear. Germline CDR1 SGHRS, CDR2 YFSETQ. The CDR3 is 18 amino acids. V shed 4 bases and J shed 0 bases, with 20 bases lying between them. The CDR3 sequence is CASSPGPHTLFSGNTIYF. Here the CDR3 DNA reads TGCGCCAGCAGCCCGGGTCCCCACACCTTATTCTCTGGAAACACCATATATTTT.

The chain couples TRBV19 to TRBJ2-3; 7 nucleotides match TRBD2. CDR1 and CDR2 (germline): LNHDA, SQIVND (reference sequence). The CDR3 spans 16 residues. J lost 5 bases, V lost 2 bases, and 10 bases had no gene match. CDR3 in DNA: TGTGCCAGTAGTATAATGGTGGGAGGGCCGGGAGATACGCAGTATTTT. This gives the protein CASSIMVGGPGDTQYF. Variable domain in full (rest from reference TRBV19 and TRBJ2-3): DGGITQSPKYLFRKEGQNVTLSCEQNLNHDAMYWYRQDPGQGLRLIYYSQIVNDFQKGDIAEGYSVSREKKESFPLTVTSAQKNPTAFYLCASSIMVGGPGDTQYFGPGTRLTVL.

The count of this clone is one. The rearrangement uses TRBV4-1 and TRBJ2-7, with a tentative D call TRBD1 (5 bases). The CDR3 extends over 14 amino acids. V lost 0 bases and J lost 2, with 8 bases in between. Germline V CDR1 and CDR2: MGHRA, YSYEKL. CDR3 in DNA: TGCGCCAGCAGCCAAGATGCAGGGACCTACGAGCAGTACTTC. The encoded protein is CASSQDAGTYEQYF.

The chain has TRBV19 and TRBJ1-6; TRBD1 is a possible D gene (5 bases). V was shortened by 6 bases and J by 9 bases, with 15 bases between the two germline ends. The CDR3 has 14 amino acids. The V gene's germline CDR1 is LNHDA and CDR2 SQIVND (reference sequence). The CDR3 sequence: CASRPGVGGSPLHF. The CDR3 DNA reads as TGTGCCAGTAGACCCGGCGTCGGGGGTTCACCCCTCCACTTT. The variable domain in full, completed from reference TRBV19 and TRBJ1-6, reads DGGITQSPKYLFRKEGQNVTLSCEQNLNHDAMYWYRQDPGQGLRLIYYSQIVNDFQKGDIAEGYSVSREKKESFPLTVTSAQKNPTAFYLCASRPGVGGSPLHFGNGTRLTVT.